The following is a T cell receptor (beta chain) sequence with its context. The CDR3 is 13 residues long. V lost 4 bases, J lost 11 bases, and 15 bases lay in between. The germline CDR1 and CDR2 sequences are MNHNS and SASEGT. The entry originates in a study of identifying expanded T cells in peripheral blood. Some clones are missing from TCRdb's copy, which holds only in-frame ones; the method was immunoSEQ multiplex PCR. This table holds about 130,000 clones, 80% to 90% found once. During the collection period, no donor immune events like infections were recorded. The genes are TRBV6-1 and TRBJ2-4; D is unresolved. This clonotype was obtained from a person aged 18 to 75 in good health. The sample consisted of blood. CDR3 residues: CASSGSLDLVQYF. In DNA form, the CDR3 reads TGTGCCAGCAGTGGGAGCTTGGATCTTGTTCAGTACTTC.